The clone carrying this T cell receptor beta chain was recorded only once. The sample comes from a study of blood T cell repertoires in COVID-19. Background on the study: Samples representing acute and convalescent COVID-19 were sourced from the United States, Italy and Spain. PBMCs, B-cell-depleted T cells, or T cells were the source of the cDNA or gDNA that made up the material.

V was pared by 1 base and J by 6 bases, with 7 bases of the junction left unmatched. CDR3 length: 17 residues. Germline V lookup: CDR1 SGHRS, CDR2 YFSETQ. Authors' methods: Amplified reference gene primers provided the basis for estimating nucleated cell counts. Measured with immunoSEQ multiplex PCR; TCRdb has only the in-frame clones, and not every one. V, J and clone size are those of that table, while D and trimming were read from the DNA. Among about 150,000 clones listed, more than 75% were seen once. This clonotype was obtained from a man aged 70 or older with acute or convalescent COVID-19. The V call is TRBV5-1, the J call TRBJ2-1, with 13 nucleotides matching TRBD2. The sample consisted of peripheral blood. The CDR3 coding sequence is TGCGCCAGCAGCTTGACTACTAGCGGGAGGGCCCTCAATGAGCAGTTCTTC. Translation: CASSLTTSGRALNEQFF.